This is a list of T cell receptor beta chains from one sample in a study of blood T cell repertoires in COVID-19. The protocol was immunoSEQ multiplex PCR, while the TCRdb copy is restricted to in-frame clones and leaves out a portion. Here the sample spans approximately 180,000 clones, 70% to 85% being singletons. The sequencing sample was made of peripheral blood. The source of these receptors is a woman aged 80 or older with acute or convalescent COVID-19. Both conserved end residues are part of each CDR3. Each record gives: CDR3 length, clone size, D gene, J gene, V gene, CDR3 DNA, CDR3 protein. D genes are given only for firm matches. Clone size, where shown, is once, few, many, or a class for clones that have expanded.

>12|.|.|TRBJ2-7|TRBV3-1/TRBV3-2
TGTGCCAGCAGCTACAGCTCCTACGAGCAGTACTTC
CASSYSSYEQYF
>12|.|.|TRBJ2-7|TRBV19
TGTGCCAGTAGTATTGGACAGAACGAGCAGTACTTC
CASSIGQNEQYF
>14|.|TRBD1|TRBJ2-3|TRBV7-9
TGTGCCAGCAGCATAACAGGGGTACACGCTACGCAGTATTTT
CASSITGVHATQYF
>12|.|.|TRBJ2-7|TRBV5-1
TGCGCCAGCAGCCCAGGGTCCTACGAGCAGTACTTC
CASSPGSYEQYF
>13|.|.|TRBJ2-2|TRBV6-2/TRBV6-3
TGTGCCAGCAGTTACTCGAGTGCGGGGGAGCTGTTTTTT
CASSYSSAGELFF
>16|.|TRBD2|TRBJ2-3|TRBV19
TGTGCCAGTAGTCCTGACCCGGGACTAGCGACGGGTACGCAGTATTTT
CASSPDPGLATGTQYF
>14|.|.|TRBJ1-6|TRBV4-1
TGCGCCAGCAGCCACGGTAGTCCTTATTCACCCCTCCACTTT
CASSHGSPYSPLHF
>15|.|TRBD2|TRBJ2-1|TRBV11-2
TGTGCCAGCAGCCCCCGGGGCGGGAGGGGAGATGAGCAGTTCTTC
CASSPRGGRGDEQFF
>13|.|.|TRBJ1-2|TRBV12-3/TRBV12-4
TGTGCCAGCAGTTCGACAGGCCTCTATGGCTACACCTTC
CASSSTGLYGYTF
>15|.|.|TRBJ1-1|TRBV9
TGTGCCAGCAGCGCGTGGGGCCTCCCGAACACTGAAGCTTTCTTT
CASSAWGLPNTEAFF
>16|.|.|TRBJ1-5|TRBV5-3
TGTGCCAGAAGCTTGAGAAACAGTGTAGGGAGTCAGCCCCAGCATTTT
CARSLRNSVGSQPQHF
>12|.|.|TRBJ2-7|TRBV12-3/TRBV12-4
TGTGCCAGCAGTGGACACCCCTACGAGCAGTACTTC
CASSGHPYEQYF
>15|.|.|TRBJ1-3|TRBV2
TGTGCCAGCAGTGCCCTGGCCTCCTGGGGAAACACCATATATTTT
CASSALASWGNTIYF
>14|.|.|TRBJ1-2|TRBV7-2
TGTGCCAGCAGCTTAGGTGCCAGTAACTATGGCTACACCTTC
CASSLGASNYGYTF
>13|many|.|TRBJ1-4|TRBV6-6
TGTGCCAGCACCTATCCAGGGGAGGAAAAACTGTTTTTT
CASTYPGEEKLFF
>13|.|.|TRBJ1-6|TRBV27
TGTGTCAGTAGGACTGATCACAATTCACCCCTCCACTTT
CVSRTDHNSPLHF
>15|few|.|TRBJ2-5|TRBV5-6
TGTGCCAGCAGCTTGGATTGGGGGGGCAGGGAGACCCAGTACTTC
CASSLDWGGRETQYF
>15|.|.|TRBJ1-3|TRBV21-1
TGTGCCATCCAAAGAGGACAGGTAGGCGGAGACACCATATATTTT
CAIQRGQVGGDTIYF
>15|.|TRBD1|TRBJ1-4|TRBV18
TGTGCCAGCTCACCGACAGGGATGGGTAATGAAAAACTGTTTTTT
CASSPTGMGNEKLFF
>11|.|.|TRBJ2-7|TRBV3-1/TRBV3-2
TGTGCCAGCAGCCGTAGTTACGAGCAGTACTTC
CASSRSYEQYF
>12|.|.|TRBJ2-5|TRBV2
TGTGCCAGCAGCGCGGAGAGGGAGACCCAGTACTTC
CASSAERETQYF
>13|.|.|TRBJ2-5|TRBV18
TGTGCCAGCTCACCCGGGAGACAAGAGACCCAGTACTTC
CASSPGRQETQYF
>13|.|.|TRBJ1-1|TRBV11-2
TGTGCCAGCGGACAGCAGTTGAACACTGAAGCTTTCTTT
CASGQQLNTEAFF
>15|.|.|TRBJ1-2|TRBV2
TGTGCCAGCAGGACGGAGAGAGGCCCTAACTATGGCTACACCTTC
CASRTERGPNYGYTF
>13|.|.|TRBJ2-1|TRBV27
TGTGCCAGCAGTTTTCGGGGGATCAATGAGCAGTTCTTC
CASSFRGINEQFF
>12|.|.|TRBJ1-1|TRBV10-2
TGCGCCAGCATGAGACAGAACACTGAAGCTTTCTTT
CASMRQNTEAFF
>13|.|.|TRBJ1-1|TRBV19
TGTGCCAGTAGTACGGGTCGCATCACTGAAGCTTTCTTT
CASSTGRITEAFF
>14|.|.|TRBJ2-3|TRBV6-6
TGTGCCAGCTCTCTTCCCGGTCGGGGAGATACGCAGTATTTT
CASSLPGRGDTQYF
>15|.|.|TRBJ2-7|TRBV9
TGTGCCAGCAGCCCACTCCTAACAGGCGCCTACGAGCAGTACTTC
CASSPLLTGAYEQYF
>14|few|TRBD1|TRBJ1-2|TRBV19
TGTGCCAGTAGTACGGGACAGGGGGGTAATGACTACACCTTC
CASSTGQGGNDYTF
>15|.|TRBD1|TRBJ1-6|TRBV7-2
TGTGCCAGCAGCCAAAGACAGGGAGGAAATTCACCCCTCCACTTT
CASSQRQGGNSPLHF
>11|.|.|TRBJ1-2|TRBV20-1
TGCAGTGCCCACCCAGGGAATGGCTACACCTTC
CSAHPGNGYTF
>13|.|.|TRBJ1-3|TRBV12-3/TRBV12-4
TGTGCCAGCACCGCACCTAATGGAAACACCATATATTTT
CASTAPNGNTIYF
>12|.|.|TRBJ1-2|TRBV5-6
TGTGCCAGCAGCGGCGGGCCCTATGGCTACACCTTC
CASSGGPYGYTF
>14|.|TRBD1|TRBJ1-5|TRBV5-4
TGTGCCAGCAGCGTAGACAGGGTGGGTCAGCCCCAGCATTTT
CASSVDRVGQPQHF
>15|.|.|TRBJ1-3|TRBV3-1/TRBV3-2
TGTGCCAGCAGCCAAGATGCCAGGGCTGGAAACACCATATATTTT
CASSQDARAGNTIYF
>15|.|TRBD1|TRBJ2-2|TRBV7-2
TGTGCCAGCAGCTTTGACAGGGCCCTCACCGGGGAGCTGTTTTTT
CASSFDRALTGELFF
>12|.|.|TRBJ2-7|TRBV5-1
TGCGCCAGCAGCTTGGACGGACAGAGCCCGTACTTC
CASSLDGQSPYF
>15|.|TRBD1|TRBJ2-7|TRBV5-4
TGTGCCAGCAGCTTGCCGGGACAGGGGGGCTACGAGCAGTACTTC
CASSLPGQGGYEQYF
>14|.|TRBD1|TRBJ2-1|TRBV7-2
TGTGCCAGCAGCCGGGACAGTCCCTACAATGAGCAGTTCTTC
CASSRDSPYNEQFF
>13|few|TRBD1|TRBJ1-2|TRBV5-8
TGTGCCAGCAGCCCCGACAGGGCGTATGGCTACACCTTC
CASSPDRAYGYTF
>15|once|.|TRBJ1-1|TRBV7-9
TGTGCCAGCAGCTTAGGTTACCAGGAGAACACTGAAGCTTTCTTT
CASSLGYQENTEAFF
>15|.|.|TRBJ2-7|TRBV6-5
TGTGCCAGCAGTTACTCCAGGACGGGGACCTACGAGCAGTACTTC
CASSYSRTGTYEQYF
>14|.|.|TRBJ1-2|TRBV5-1
TGCGCCAGCAGCTTGAACTACGTCTCCTATGGCTACACCTTC
CASSLNYVSYGYTF
>15|.|.|TRBJ2-3|TRBV27
TGTGCCAGCAGTTTATTCGAGGGCCTCACAGATACGCAGTATTTT
CASSLFEGLTDTQYF
>13|.|.|TRBJ1-1|TRBV2
TGTGCCAGCAGAGCAGACAGGAACACTGAAGCTTTCTTT
CASRADRNTEAFF
>18|.|.|TRBJ2-7|TRBV21-1
TGTGCCAGCAGCAAATCGCACGGACTTGTCTTACCCCTCTACGAGCAGTACTTC
CASSKSHGLVLPLYEQYF
>18|.|TRBD2|TRBJ2-3|TRBV28
TGTGCCAGCAGTTTGGGGACTAGCGGGGGCCCTAGCACAGATACGCAGTATTTT
CASSLGTSGGPSTDTQYF
>14|.|TRBD1|TRBJ2-5|TRBV5-4
TGTGCCAGCAGCTTGGACAGGGGGGAAGAGACCCAGTACTTC
CASSLDRGEETQYF
>12|.|.|TRBJ2-1|TRBV11-2
TGTGCCAGCAGCCTGACTAGACGCGAGCAGTTCTTC
CASSLTRREQFF
>17|.|TRBD1|TRBJ1-5|TRBV19
TGTGCCAGCACACCTCCTGAGGGGGCGCTTGGCAATCAGCCCCAGCATTTT
CASTPPEGALGNQPQHF
>15|.|TRBD1|TRBJ1-3|TRBV3-1/TRBV3-2
TGTGCCAGCAGCCACCGGGACAGCAATGGAAACACCATATATTTT
CASSHRDSNGNTIYF
>15|.|.|TRBJ2-3|TRBV11-3
TGTGCCAGCAGCTTCGGAGGCACAAACACAGATACGCAGTATTTT
CASSFGGTNTDTQYF